A selection of T cell receptor beta chains follows, all from one sample in a study of blood T cell repertoires in COVID-19. Assay used: immunoSEQ multiplex PCR; TCRdb lists only in-frame clones, some missing. The repertoire includes 410,000 or so clones, around 91% of them detected once, and 1.5% to 1.8% sits in the top ten. Sequenced: peripheral blood. These receptors came from a woman aged 40 to 50 with COVID-19, enrolled during active disease. Each CDR3 is given with its conserved first and last residue. A D gene is named only where the DNA matches it firmly. Size is omitted from some rows. Given values are once, few, many or a class for expanded clones.

clone_size	v_call	j_call	d_call	cdr3_aa	cdr3_nt
NA	TRBV28	TRBJ1-1	NA	CASSFWGGAFF	TGTGCCAGCAGTTTTTGGGGGGGGGCTTTCTTT
NA	TRBV2	TRBJ1-4	TRBD1	CASKSTEGAYEKLFF	TGTGCCAGCAAGTCCACGGAGGGGGCATATGAAAAACTGTTTTTT
NA	TRBV11-1	TRBJ2-5	NA	CASSPNQETQYF	TGTGCCAGCAGCCCCAACCAAGAGACCCAGTACTTC
many	TRBV7-9	TRBJ1-1	TRBD1	CASSLGTGMNTEAFF	TGTGCCAGCAGCCTGGGGACAGGGATGAACACTGAAGCTTTCTTT
NA	TRBV29-1	TRBJ2-3	NA	CSGATGTDTQYF	TGCAGCGGTGCAACAGGCACAGATACGCAGTATTTT
NA	TRBV7-3	TRBJ2-2	TRBD1	CASSEDRDTGELFF	TGTGCCAGCAGCGAGGACAGGGACACCGGGGAGCTGTTTTTT
NA	TRBV4-1	TRBJ1-1	NA	CASSQGNRNTEAFF	TGCGCCAGCAGCCAAGGAAACAGGAACACTGAAGCTTTCTTT
NA	TRBV6-6	TRBJ1-1	TRBD1	CASSYAGGNTEAFF	TGTGCCAGCAGTTACGCAGGGGGAAACACTGAAGCTTTCTTT
NA	TRBV11-3	TRBJ2-1	TRBD2	CASSLTSLGTRNNEQFF	TGTGCCAGCAGCTTAACCTCGCTAGGGACTAGAAACAATGAGCAGTTCTTC
NA	TRBV3-1/TRBV3-2	TRBJ2-2	NA	CASSQARAGELFF	TGTGCCAGCAGCCAGGCTCGGGCCGGGGAGCTGTTTTTT
NA	TRBV6-2/TRBV6-3	TRBJ1-2	NA	CASSYAYIQLKEGYTF	TGTGCCAGCAGTTACGCATATATACAGCTTAAGGAAGGCTACACCTTC